The clone carrying this TCR beta chain was seen at least ten times. The antigen is not known. The entry originates in a study of T-cell reconstitution after alpha-beta-depleted transplantation in children. CDR1 is SGHRS and CDR2 is YFSETQ in the germline V gene. V lost 5 bases and J lost 7; bases outside the gene matches: 5. This CDR3 is built from 14 residues. Using unique molecular identifiers, the investigators prepared the TCRbeta library. Each CDR3 protein is one row after TCRdb ran MiXCR on the PCR reads. The sample carries more than 15,000 distinct CDR3 sequences, approximately 5.5% recorded once. Points from the study as a whole: By one year post-transplant, T-cell counts and diversity largely arose from T cells that were newly produced. Reportedly, alpha-beta T cells present about two months post-transplant originated from several hundred expanded clones of graft origin.

The V and J genes are TRBV5-1 and TRBJ2-3, with 12 bases that match TRBD1. This clonotype was obtained from a boy aged 5-17 years with acute lymphoblastic leukemia, due to receive a stem cell transplant. The sequences come from PBMCs, collected before TCRalphabeta/CD19-depleted stem cell transplant. The CDR3 spells CASSPGQGAYTQYF. As DNA, the CDR3 is TGCGCCAGCAGTCCGGGACAGGGGGCGTATACGCAGTATTTT.